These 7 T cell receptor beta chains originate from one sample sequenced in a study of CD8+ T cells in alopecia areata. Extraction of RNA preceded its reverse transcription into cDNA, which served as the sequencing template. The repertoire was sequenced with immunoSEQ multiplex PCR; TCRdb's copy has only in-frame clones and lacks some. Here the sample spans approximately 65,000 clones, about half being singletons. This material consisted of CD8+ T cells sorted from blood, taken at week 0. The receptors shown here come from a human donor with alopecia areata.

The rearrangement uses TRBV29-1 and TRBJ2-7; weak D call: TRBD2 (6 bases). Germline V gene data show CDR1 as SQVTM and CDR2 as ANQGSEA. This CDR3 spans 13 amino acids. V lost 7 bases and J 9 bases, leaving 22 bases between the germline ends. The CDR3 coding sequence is TGCAGCGCCCGCTTGGACACCCAGGAGGGGCAGTACTTC. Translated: CSARLDTQEGQYF.

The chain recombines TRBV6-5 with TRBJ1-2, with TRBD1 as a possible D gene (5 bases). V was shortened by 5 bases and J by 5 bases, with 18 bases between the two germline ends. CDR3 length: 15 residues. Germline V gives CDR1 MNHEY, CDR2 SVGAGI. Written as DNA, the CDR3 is TGTGCCAGCAGTCTCAGGGAAGACGGAATGTATGGCTACACCTTC. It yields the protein CASSLREDGMYGYTF.

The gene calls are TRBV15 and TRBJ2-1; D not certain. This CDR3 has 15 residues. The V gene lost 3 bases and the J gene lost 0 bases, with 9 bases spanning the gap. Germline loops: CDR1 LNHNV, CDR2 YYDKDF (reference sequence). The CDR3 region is CATSRGFSSYNEQFF. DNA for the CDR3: TGTGCCACCAGCAGGGGGTTTAGCTCCTACAATGAGCAGTTCTTC.

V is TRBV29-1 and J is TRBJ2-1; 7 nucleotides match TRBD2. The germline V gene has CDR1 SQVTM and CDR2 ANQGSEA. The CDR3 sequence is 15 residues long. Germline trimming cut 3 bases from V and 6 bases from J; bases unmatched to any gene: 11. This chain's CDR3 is CSVDLLTSELNEQFF. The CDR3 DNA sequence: TGCAGCGTTGACTTACTAACTAGCGAACTCAATGAGCAGTTCTTC.

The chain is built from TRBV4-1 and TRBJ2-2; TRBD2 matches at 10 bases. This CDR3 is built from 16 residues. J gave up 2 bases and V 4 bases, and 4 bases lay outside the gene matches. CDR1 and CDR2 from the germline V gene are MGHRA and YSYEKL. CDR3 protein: CASSPRTSGNTGELFF. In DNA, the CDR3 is TGCGCCAGCAGCCCCCGGACTAGCGGAAACACCGGGGAGCTGTTTTTT.

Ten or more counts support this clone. DNA of the CDR3: TGTGCCAGCAGCTACGGGGGACAGGGGGCCAATCAGCCCCAGCATTTT. Translating it yields CASSYGGQGANQPQHF. The chain carries TRBV7-9 and TRBJ1-5; 12 nucleotides line up with TRBD1. V shed 4 bases, J shed 3 bases, and the junction held 4 bases outside the gene matches. This CDR3 contains 16 residues. CDR1 and CDR2 from the germline V gene are SEHNR and FQNEAQ (reference sequence).

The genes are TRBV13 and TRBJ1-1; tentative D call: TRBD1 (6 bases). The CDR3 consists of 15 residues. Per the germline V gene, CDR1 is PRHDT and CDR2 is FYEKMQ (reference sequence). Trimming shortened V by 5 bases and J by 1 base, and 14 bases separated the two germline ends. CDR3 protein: CASSPEGDANTEAFF. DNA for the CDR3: TGTGCCAGCAGCCCGGAGGGGGATGCGAACACTGAAGCTTTCTTT.